Shown below are 21 T cell receptor beta chains from a single sample sequenced in a study of blood T cell repertoires in COVID-19. TCRdb keeps only in-frame clones here, not all; method: immunoSEQ multiplex PCR. Among 130,000 or so clones listed, around 89% were seen once. Material: peripheral blood. These receptors came from a man in his forties or fifties with active or convalescent COVID-19.

The chain combines TRBV7-9 with TRBJ2-7; 10 bases agree with TRBD1. CDR3 length equals 16 residues. After removal of 0 bases from V and 2 bases from J, the junction contained 4 bases not matched to a gene. CDR1 is SEHNR and CDR2 is FQNEAQ in the germline V gene (reference sequence). The CDR3 DNA follows: TGTGCCAGCAGCTTAGCTGGGACAGGGGTGGCCTACGAGCAGTACTTC. Translating it yields CASSLAGTGVAYEQYF.

This chain links TRBV6-2 or TRBV6-3 with TRBJ1-2; 8 bases map to TRBD1. Losses at the gene ends were 6 bases for V and 2 bases for J; bases not matched to a gene: 2. Germline assignment: CDR1 MNHEY and CDR2 SVGEGT. The CDR3 totals 13 residues. CDR3 loop: CASSRQGNYGYTF. CDR3 DNA: TGTGCCAGCAGCCGACAGGGGAACTATGGCTACACCTTC.

The V call is TRBV11-2, the J call TRBJ2-7; 8 bases fit TRBD2. The CDR3 has 14 residues. The germline CDR1 and CDR2 sequences are SGHAT and FQNNGV. Trimming removed 4 bases from V and 3 bases from J; junction bases left unmatched: 5. For the CDR3, the DNA is TGTGCCAGCAGCTCAGCCGGGGGGGACTACGAGCAGTACTTC. It translates to CASSSAGGDYEQYF. The full variable domain, its missing parts supplied by reference TRBV11-2 and TRBJ2-7, is EAGVAQSPRYKIIEKRQSVAFWCNPISGHATLYWYQQILGQGPKLLIQFQNNGVVDDSQLPKDRFSAERLKGVDSTLKIQPAKLEDSAVYLCASSSAGGDYEQYFGPGTRLTVT.

This clone was detected once. This sample includes further DNA sequences coding for the same CDR3. The rearrangement uses TRBV18 and TRBJ2-7, with TRBD1 identical over 7 bases. The CDR3 has 13 residues. The germline V gene has CDR1 KGHSH and CDR2 LQKENI. J was trimmed by 3 bases and V by 2 bases; bases with no gene match: 1. DNA for the CDR3: TGTGCCAGCTCACCAGGGACAGACTACGAGCAGTACTTC. Translating it yields CASSPGTDYEQYF. Full variable domain (rest looked up from reference TRBV18 and TRBJ2-7): NAGVMQNPRHLVRRRGQEARLRCSPMKGHSHVYWYRQLPEEGLKFMVYLQKENIIDESGMPKERFSAEFPKEGPSILRIQQVVRGDSAAYFCASSPGTDYEQYFGPGTRLTVT.

The chain links TRBV25-1 to TRBJ1-1; D call uncertain. Per the germline V gene, CDR1 is MGHDK and CDR2 is SYGVNS. Deletions cut 7 bases from V and 2 bases from J, with 8 bases between. This CDR3 is built from 12 residues. The CDR3 here is CASTAGNTEAFF. Written as DNA, the CDR3 is TGTGCCAGCACGGCGGGAAACACTGAAGCTTTCTTT.

This clone was observed a few times. V is TRBV4-1 and J is TRBJ2-7; 9 nucleotides line up with TRBD2. The CDR3 has 19 amino acids. Germline CDR1 MGHRA, CDR2 YSYEKL. J gave up 0 bases and V 3 bases, and 15 bases lay outside the gene matches. The CDR3 loop reads CASSHSFLRASGTSYEQYF. CDR3 nucleotides: TGCGCCAGCAGCCATTCATTCCTCCGGGCTAGCGGGACCTCCTACGAGCAGTACTTC.

The chain uses TRBV6-1 and TRBJ1-4; 11 nucleotides line up with TRBD1. CDR1 MNHNS and CDR2 SASEGT come from the germline V gene. The CDR3 has 14 amino acids. With 3 bases clipped from V and 7 bases from J, the junction kept 1 base outside the gene matches. Here the CDR3 DNA reads TGTGCCAGCAGTGACGGGACAGGGGGTGAAAAACTGTTTTTT. It is translated as CASSDGTGGEKLFF.

This clone was observed a single time. The chain joins TRBV19 to TRBJ2-2; 9 bases align to TRBD2. This CDR3 contains 17 residues. J lost 4 bases, V lost 0 bases, and 6 bases had no gene match. From germline, CDR1 is LNHDA and CDR2 SQIVND (reference sequence). This CDR3 is CASSIDGAGGTTGELFF. CDR3 DNA: TGTGCCAGTAGTATAGACGGGGCGGGAGGGACCACCGGGGAGCTGTTTTTT.

J is TRBJ2-1 and V is TRBV27; 7 bases are shared with TRBD2. Germline V gene sequence: CDR1 MNHEY, CDR2 SMNVEV (reference sequence). This CDR3 spans 15 amino acids. V lost 5 bases to trimming and J lost 5 bases; unmatched junction nucleotides: 9. CDR3 DNA: TGTGCCAGCAGTAGCTCGGGACTACCAGACAATGAGCAGTTCTTC. Amino acid sequence: CASSSSGLPDNEQFF.

The chain uses TRBV4-3 and TRBJ1-2, with unresolved D. The CDR3 totals 13 residues. Germline CDR1 and CDR2: LGHNA and YSLEER. With 0 bases removed from V and 7 bases from J, the gap between germline ends came to 9 bases. The CDR3 bases are TGCGCCAGCAGCCAAGACGCGGGATCTGGCTACACCTTC. It specifies CASSQDAGSGYTF.

This sequence joins TRBV7-2 and TRBJ2-5; no reliable D call. V lost 1 base to trimming and J lost 0 bases, with 6 bases between them. The CDR3 length is 14 residues. Per the germline V gene, CDR1 is SGHTA and CDR2 is FQGNSA. Written as DNA, the CDR3 is TGTGCCAGCAGCTTAGATCTGTACCAAGAGACCCAGTACTTC. Its translation is CASSLDLYQETQYF. Full variable domain (rest looked up from reference TRBV7-2 and TRBJ2-5): GAGVSQSPSNKVTEKGKDVELRCDPISGHTALYWYRQSLGQGLEFLIYFQGNSAPDKSGLPSDRFSAERTGGSVSTLTIQRTQQEDSAVYLCASSLDLYQETQYFGPGTRLLVL.

The chain links TRBV10-3 to TRBJ2-5; TRBD2 agrees at 14 bases. This CDR3 has 17 amino acids. The V and J ends lost 6 bases and 2 bases, in that order; junction bases with no gene match: 8. CDR1 ENHRY and CDR2 SYGVKD come from the germline V gene. CDR3 DNA: TGTGCCATCAGCCGACTAGCGGGGGGGCTTAAACAAGAGACCCAGTACTTC. Translating gives CAISRLAGGLKQETQYF.

This sequence joins TRBV7-2 and TRBJ1-6; D is ambiguous. V gave up 1 base and J gave up 8 bases, with 12 bases separating them. Germline lookup yields CDR1 SGHTA and CDR2 FQGNSA. CDR3 size: 15 residues. This CDR3 is CASSLEWAWDSPLHF. CDR3 in DNA: TGTGCCAGCAGCTTAGAATGGGCCTGGGATTCACCCCTCCACTTT.

CDR3 sequence reads: CASSLSRGTNEKLFF. The CDR3 coding sequence is TGTGCCAGCAGTTTATCCAGGGGGACTAATGAAAAACTGTTTTTT. The gene calls are TRBV28 and TRBJ1-4, with 7 bases fitting TRBD1. The CDR3 has 15 amino acids. Germline lookup yields CDR1 MDHEN and CDR2 SYDVKM. The V and J ends lost 1 base and 2 bases, in that order; junction bases with no gene match: 1.

The gene calls are TRBV7-9 and TRBJ1-4, with 7 bases that match TRBD1. CDR1 and CDR2 from the germline V gene are SEHNR and FQNEAQ (reference sequence). CDR3 size: 13 residues. Trimming at V came to 10 bases and at J to 5 bases, leaving 7 bases not matched to a gene. CDR3 sequence (DNA): TGTGCCACCAACCCACAGGGGAATGAAAAACTGTTTTTT. Encoded protein: CATNPQGNEKLFF.

The chain links TRBV19 to TRBJ1-5, with 7 bases lining up with TRBD1. From germline, CDR1 is LNHDA and CDR2 SQIVND (reference sequence). J lost 9 bases, V lost 5 bases, and 10 bases had no gene match. CDR3 length: 14 amino acids. This chain's CDR3 is CASSETGTRGPQHF. Here the CDR3 DNA reads TGTGCCAGTAGTGAGACAGGGACGAGAGGGCCCCAGCATTTT.

V gene TRBV19 combines with J gene TRBJ2-1, with TRBD2 matching 7 bases. Trimming cost V 3 bases and J 6 bases; bases outside gene matches: 8. The V gene's germline CDR1 is LNHDA and CDR2 SQIVND (reference sequence). This CDR3 has 15 residues. CDR3 nucleotide sequence: TGTGCCAGTAGTATTGGAACGGGGGGACTCAATGAGCAGTTCTTC. This gives the protein CASSIGTGGLNEQFF. Using reference TRBV19 and TRBJ2-1 for the parts outside the CDR3, the full variable domain is DGGITQSPKYLFRKEGQNVTLSCEQNLNHDAMYWYRQDPGQGLRLIYYSQIVNDFQKGDIAEGYSVSREKKESFPLTVTSAQKNPTAFYLCASSIGTGGLNEQFFGPGTRLTVL.

The chain recombines TRBV19 with TRBJ2-1; 14 bases align to TRBD2. Trimming took 9 bases from V and 4 from J; bases not matched to a gene: 14. Germline V gene lookup returns CDR1 LNHDA and CDR2 SQIVND (reference sequence). The CDR3 contains 18 residues. The CDR3 DNA sequence: TGTGCCAGCCGATCTTGGACTAGCGGGGGGTCTTTTTACAATGAGCAGTTCTTC. It specifies CASRSWTSGGSFYNEQFF. Using reference TRBV19 and TRBJ2-1 for the parts outside the CDR3, the full variable domain is DGGITQSPKYLFRKEGQNVTLSCEQNLNHDAMYWYRQDPGQGLRLIYYSQIVNDFQKGDIAEGYSVSREKKESFPLTVTSAQKNPTAFYLCASRSWTSGGSFYNEQFFGPGTRLTVL.

The DNA for the CDR3 is TGTGCCAGCAGTCATTTCAATGAGCAGTTCTTC. This sequence encodes CASSHFNEQFF. V gene TRBV6-5 combines with J gene TRBJ2-1; the D is unclear. The CDR3 is made up of 11 amino acids. Germline assignment: CDR1 MNHEY and CDR2 SVGAGI. V lost 5 bases and J 6 bases, leaving 5 bases between the germline ends.

This chain links TRBV19 with TRBJ1-5; perhaps TRBD1 as D (6 bases). V was pared by 5 bases and J by 0 bases, with 20 bases between. Looked up from germline, CDR1 is LNHDA and CDR2 is SQIVND (reference sequence). The CDR3 loop spans 18 amino acids. The CDR3 reads CASSSQRQTGISNQPQHF. The CDR3 DNA reads as TGTGCCAGTAGTTCCCAGCGCCAAACAGGGATTAGCAATCAGCCCCAGCATTTT.

This clone appeared a few times. The CDR3 DNA sequence: TGTGCCAGCAGTAAGGGACAGCCCGGCACCGGGGAGCTGTTTTTT. Its protein product is CASSKGQPGTGELFF. The rearrangement joins TRBV6-2 or TRBV6-3 to TRBJ2-2; TRBD1 agrees at 7 bases. Germline CDR1 MNHEY, CDR2 SVGEGT. The CDR3 is 15 residues long. V shed 5 bases, J shed 4 bases, and the junction held 7 bases outside the gene matches.